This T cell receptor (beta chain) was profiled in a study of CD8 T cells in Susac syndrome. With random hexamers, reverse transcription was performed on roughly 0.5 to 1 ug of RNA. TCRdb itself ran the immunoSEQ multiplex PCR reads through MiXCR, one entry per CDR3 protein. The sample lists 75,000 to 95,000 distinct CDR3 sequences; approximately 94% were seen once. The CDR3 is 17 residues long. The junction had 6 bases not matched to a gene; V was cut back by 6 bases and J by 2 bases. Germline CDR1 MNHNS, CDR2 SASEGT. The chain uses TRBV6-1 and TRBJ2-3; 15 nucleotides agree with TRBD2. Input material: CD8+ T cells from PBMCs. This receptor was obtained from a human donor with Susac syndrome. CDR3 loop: CASSRGTSGGPTDTQYF. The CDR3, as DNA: TGTGCCAGCAGCCGGGGGACTAGCGGGGGGCCCACAGATACGCAGTATTTT.